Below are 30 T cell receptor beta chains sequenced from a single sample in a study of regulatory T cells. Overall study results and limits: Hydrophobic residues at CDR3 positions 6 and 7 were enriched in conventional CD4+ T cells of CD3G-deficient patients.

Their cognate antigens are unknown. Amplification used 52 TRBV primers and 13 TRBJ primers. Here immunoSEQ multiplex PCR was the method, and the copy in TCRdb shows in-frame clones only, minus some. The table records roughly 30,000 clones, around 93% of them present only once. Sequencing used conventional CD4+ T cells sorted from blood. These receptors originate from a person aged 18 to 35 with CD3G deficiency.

CDR3: CASSFGGLAAYNEQFF. In DNA, the CDR3 is TGTGCCAGCAGTTTTGGGGGACTAGCGGCTTACAATGAGCAGTTCTTC. The chain has TRBV28 and TRBJ2-1, with 11 positions matching TRBD2. V was pared by 3 bases and J by 4 bases, with 5 bases of the junction left unmatched. The CDR3 runs 16 residues. Germline-derived CDR1 and CDR2 are MDHEN and SYDVKM.

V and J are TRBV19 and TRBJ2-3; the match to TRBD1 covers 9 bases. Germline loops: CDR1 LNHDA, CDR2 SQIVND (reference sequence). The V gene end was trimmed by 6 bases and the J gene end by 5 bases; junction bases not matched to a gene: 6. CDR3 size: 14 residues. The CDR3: CASRKQGAEDTQYF. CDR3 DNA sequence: TGTGCCAGTAGGAAACAGGGGGCGGAAGATACGCAGTATTTT.

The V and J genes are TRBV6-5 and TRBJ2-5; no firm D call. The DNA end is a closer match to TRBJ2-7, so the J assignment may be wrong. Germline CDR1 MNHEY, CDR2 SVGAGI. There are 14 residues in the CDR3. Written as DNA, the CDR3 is TGTGCCAGCAGTTACTCGGGGTCGGGTTACGAGCAGTACTTC. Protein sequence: CASSYSGSGYEQYF.

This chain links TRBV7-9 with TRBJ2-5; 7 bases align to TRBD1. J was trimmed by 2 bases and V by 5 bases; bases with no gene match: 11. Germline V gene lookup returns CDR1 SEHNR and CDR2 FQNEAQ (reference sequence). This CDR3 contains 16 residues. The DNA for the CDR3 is TGTGCCAGCAGCCCCCGACAGGGCTGGCGGCAAGAGACCCAGTACTTC. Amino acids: CASSPRQGWRQETQYF.

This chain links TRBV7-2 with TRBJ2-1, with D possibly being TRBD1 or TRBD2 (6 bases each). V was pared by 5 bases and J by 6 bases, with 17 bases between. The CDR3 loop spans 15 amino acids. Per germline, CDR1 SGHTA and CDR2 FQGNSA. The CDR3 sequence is CASSKTRGQSNEQFF. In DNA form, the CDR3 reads TGTGCCAGCAGCAAGACCCGGGGGCAAAGCAATGAGCAGTTCTTC.

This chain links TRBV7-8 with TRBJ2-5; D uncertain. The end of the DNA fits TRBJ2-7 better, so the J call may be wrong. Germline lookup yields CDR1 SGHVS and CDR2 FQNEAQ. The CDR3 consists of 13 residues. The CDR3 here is CASSLAASYEQYF. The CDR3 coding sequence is TGTGCCAGCAGCTTAGCAGCAAGCTACGAGCAGTACTTC.

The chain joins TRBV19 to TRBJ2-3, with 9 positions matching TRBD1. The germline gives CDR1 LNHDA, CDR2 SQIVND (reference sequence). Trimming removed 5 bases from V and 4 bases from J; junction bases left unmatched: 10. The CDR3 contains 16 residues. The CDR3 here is CASSPLQGAGADTQYF. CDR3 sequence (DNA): TGTGCCAGTAGTCCCCTACAGGGGGCCGGAGCAGATACGCAGTATTTT.

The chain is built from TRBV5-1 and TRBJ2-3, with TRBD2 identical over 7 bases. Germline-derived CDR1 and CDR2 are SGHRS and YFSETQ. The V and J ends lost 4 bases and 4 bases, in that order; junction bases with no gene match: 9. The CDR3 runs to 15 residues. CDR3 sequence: CASSISGGSSDTQYF. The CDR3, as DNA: TGCGCCAGCAGCATTTCAGGCGGGAGCTCAGATACGCAGTATTTT.

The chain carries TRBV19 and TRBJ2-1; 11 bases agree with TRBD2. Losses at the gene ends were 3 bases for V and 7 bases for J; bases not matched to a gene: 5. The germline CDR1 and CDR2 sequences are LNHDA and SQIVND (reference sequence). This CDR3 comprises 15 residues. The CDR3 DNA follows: TGTGCCAGTAGTATCGGGACTAGCGGAGGAAATGAGCAGTTCTTC. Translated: CASSIGTSGGNEQFF.

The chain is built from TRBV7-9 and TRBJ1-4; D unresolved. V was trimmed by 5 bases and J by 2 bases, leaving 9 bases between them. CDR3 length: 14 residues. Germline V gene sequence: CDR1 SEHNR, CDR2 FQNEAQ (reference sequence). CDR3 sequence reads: CASSEGITNEKLFF. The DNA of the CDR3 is TGTGCCAGCAGCGAAGGGATCACTAATGAAAAACTGTTTTTT. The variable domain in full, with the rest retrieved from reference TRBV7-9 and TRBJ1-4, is DTGVSQNPRHKITKRGQNVTFRCDPISEHNRLYWYRQTLGQGPEFLTYFQNEAQLEKSRLLSDRFSAERPKGSFSTLEIQRTEQGDSAMYLCASSEGITNEKLFFGSGTQLSVL.

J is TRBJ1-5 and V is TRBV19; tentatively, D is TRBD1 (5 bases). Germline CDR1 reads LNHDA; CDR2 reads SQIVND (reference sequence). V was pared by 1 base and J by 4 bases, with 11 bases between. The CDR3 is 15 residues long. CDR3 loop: CASSIGNRLNQPQHF. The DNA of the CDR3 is TGTGCCAGTAGTATAGGTAACAGGCTGAATCAGCCCCAGCATTTT. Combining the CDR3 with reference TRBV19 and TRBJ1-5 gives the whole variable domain DGGITQSPKYLFRKEGQNVTLSCEQNLNHDAMYWYRQDPGQGLRLIYYSQIVNDFQKGDIAEGYSVSREKKESFPLTVTSAQKNPTAFYLCASSIGNRLNQPQHFGDGTRLSIL.

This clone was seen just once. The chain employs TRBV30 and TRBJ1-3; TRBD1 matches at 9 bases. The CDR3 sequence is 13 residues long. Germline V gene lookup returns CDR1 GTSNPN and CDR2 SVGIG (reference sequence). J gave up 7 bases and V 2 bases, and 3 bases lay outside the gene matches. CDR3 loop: CAWSMDRGNTIYF. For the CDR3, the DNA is TGTGCCTGGAGTATGGACAGGGGCAACACCATATATTTT.

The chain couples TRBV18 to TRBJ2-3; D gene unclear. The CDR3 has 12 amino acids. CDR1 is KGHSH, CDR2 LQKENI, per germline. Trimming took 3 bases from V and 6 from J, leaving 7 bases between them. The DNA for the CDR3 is TGTGCCAGCTCACCCACACGGGATACGCAGTATTTT. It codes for CASSPTRDTQYF.

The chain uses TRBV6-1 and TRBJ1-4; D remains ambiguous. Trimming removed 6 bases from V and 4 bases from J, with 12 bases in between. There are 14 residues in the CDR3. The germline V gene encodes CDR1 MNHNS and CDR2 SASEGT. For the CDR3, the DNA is TGTGCCAGCAGCCCGGACGGGTATAATGAAAAACTGTTTTTT. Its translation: CASSPDGYNEKLFF.

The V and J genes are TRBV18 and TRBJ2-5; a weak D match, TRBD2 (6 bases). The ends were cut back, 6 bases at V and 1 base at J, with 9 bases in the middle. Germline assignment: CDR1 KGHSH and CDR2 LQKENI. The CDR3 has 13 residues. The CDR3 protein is CASSLGLQETQYF. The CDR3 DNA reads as TGTGCCAGCTCTCTGGGACTCCAAGAGACCCAGTACTTC.

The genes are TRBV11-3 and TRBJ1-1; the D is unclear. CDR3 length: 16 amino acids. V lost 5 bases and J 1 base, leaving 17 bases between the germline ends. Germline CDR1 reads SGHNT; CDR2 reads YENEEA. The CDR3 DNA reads TGTGCCAGCAGCCAATGCGGCAAGACCCCGAACACTGAAGCTTTCTTT. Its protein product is CASSQCGKTPNTEAFF.

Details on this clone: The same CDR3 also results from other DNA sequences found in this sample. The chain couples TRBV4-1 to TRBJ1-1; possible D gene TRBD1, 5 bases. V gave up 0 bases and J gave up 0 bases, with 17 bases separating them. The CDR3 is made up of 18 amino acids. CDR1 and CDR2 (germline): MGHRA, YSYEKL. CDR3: CASSQDRGIVGVNTEAFF. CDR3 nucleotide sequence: TGCGCCAGCAGCCAAGATCGGGGCATCGTTGGGGTGAACACTGAAGCTTTCTTT.

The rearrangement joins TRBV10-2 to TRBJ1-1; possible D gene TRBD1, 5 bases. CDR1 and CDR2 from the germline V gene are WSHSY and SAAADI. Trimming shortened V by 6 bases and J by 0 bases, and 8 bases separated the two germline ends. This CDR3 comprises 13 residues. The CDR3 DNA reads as TGCGCCAGCAGCGCGACAGTGAACACTGAAGCTTTCTTT. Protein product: CASSATVNTEAFF.

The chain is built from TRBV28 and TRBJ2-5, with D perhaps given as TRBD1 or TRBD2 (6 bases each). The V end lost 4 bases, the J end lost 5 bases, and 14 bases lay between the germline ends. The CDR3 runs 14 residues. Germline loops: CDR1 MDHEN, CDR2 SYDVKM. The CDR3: CASSSPQGRETQYF. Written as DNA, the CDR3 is TGTGCCAGCAGTTCACCCCAGGGGAGGGAGACCCAGTACTTC.

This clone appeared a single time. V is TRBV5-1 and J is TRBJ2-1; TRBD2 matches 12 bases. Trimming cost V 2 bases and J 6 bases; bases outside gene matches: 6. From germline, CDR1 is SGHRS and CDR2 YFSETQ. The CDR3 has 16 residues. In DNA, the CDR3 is TGCGCCAGCAGCTTAGCAGGACTAGCGGGAAGCAATGAGCAGTTCTTC. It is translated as CASSLAGLAGSNEQFF.

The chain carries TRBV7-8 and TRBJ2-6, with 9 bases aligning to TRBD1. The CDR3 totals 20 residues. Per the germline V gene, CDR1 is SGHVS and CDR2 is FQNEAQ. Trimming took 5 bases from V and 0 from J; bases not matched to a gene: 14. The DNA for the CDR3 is TGTGCCAGCAGCCCCCGGACAGGGGTCCTTTCTCCCTCTGGGGCCAACGTCCTGACTTTC. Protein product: CASSPRTGVLSPSGANVLTF.

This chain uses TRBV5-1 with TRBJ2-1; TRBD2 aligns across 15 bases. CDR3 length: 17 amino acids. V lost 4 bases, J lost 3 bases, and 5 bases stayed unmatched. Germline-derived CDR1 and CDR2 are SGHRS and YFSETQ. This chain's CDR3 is CASSPGLAGGGYNEQFF. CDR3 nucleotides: TGCGCCAGCAGCCCCGGACTAGCGGGAGGGGGCTACAATGAGCAGTTCTTC.

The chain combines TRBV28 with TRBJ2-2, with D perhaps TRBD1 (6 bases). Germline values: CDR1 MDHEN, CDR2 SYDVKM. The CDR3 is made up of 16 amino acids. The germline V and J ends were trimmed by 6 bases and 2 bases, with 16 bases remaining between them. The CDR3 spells CASSLTGPLNTGELFF. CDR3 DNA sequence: TGTGCCAGCAGCCTAACAGGGCCCCTCAACACCGGGGAGCTGTTTTTT.

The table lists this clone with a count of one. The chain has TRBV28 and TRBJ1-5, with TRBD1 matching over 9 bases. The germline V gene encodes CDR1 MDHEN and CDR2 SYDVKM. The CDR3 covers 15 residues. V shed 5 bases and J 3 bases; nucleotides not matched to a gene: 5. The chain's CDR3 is CASSRTGALNQPQHF. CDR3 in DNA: TGTGCCAGCAGTCGGACAGGGGCGCTCAATCAGCCCCAGCATTTT.

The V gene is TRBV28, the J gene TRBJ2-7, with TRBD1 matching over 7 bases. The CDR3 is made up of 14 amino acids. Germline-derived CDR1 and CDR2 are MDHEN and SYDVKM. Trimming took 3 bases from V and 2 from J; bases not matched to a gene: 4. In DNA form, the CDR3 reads TGTGCCAGCAGTTTCCTACAGGGGCCCTACGAGCAGTACTTC. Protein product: CASSFLQGPYEQYF.

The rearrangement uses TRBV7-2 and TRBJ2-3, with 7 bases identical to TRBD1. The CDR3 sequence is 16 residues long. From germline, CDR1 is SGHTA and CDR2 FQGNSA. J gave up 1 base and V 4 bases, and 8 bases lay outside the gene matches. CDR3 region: CASSWSGTAGTDTQYF. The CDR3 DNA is TGTGCCAGCAGCTGGTCCGGGACAGCGGGCACAGATACGCAGTATTTT.

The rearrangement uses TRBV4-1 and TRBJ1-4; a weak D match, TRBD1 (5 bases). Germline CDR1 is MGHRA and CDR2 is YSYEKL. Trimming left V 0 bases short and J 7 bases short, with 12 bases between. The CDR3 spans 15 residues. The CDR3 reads CASSQDEQAFEKLFF. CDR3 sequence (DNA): TGCGCCAGCAGCCAAGACGAACAGGCATTTGAAAAACTGTTTTTT.

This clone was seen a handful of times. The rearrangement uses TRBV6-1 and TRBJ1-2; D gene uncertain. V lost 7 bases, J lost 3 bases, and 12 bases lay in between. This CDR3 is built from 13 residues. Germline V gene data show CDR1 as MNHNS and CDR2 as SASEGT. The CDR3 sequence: CASTRNPYYGYTF. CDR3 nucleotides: TGTGCCAGCACTCGAAACCCGTACTATGGCTACACCTTC.

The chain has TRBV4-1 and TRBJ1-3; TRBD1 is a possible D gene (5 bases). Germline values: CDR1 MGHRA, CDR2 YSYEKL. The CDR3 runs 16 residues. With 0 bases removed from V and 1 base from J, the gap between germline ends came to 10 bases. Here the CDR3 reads CASSQEGTISGNTIYF. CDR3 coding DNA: TGCGCCAGCAGCCAAGAGGGGACGATATCTGGAAACACCATATATTTT.

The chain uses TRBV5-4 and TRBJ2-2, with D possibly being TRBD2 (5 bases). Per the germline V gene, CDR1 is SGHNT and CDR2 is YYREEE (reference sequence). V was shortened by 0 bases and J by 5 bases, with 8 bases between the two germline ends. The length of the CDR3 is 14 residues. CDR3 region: CASSLESGTGELFF. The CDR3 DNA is TGTGCCAGCAGCTTGGAGTCGGGGACCGGGGAGCTGTTTTTT.